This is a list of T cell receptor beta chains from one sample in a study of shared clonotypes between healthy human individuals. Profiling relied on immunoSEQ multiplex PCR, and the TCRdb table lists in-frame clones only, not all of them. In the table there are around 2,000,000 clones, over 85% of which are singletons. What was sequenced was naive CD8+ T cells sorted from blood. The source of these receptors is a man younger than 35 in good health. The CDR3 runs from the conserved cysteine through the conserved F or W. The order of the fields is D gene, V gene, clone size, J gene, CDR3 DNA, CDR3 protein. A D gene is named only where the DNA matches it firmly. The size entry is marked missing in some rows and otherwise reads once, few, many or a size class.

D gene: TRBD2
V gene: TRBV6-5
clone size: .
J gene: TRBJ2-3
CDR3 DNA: TGTGCCAGCAGTTTAGCGGGATTGTCAGATACGCAGTATTTT
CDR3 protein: CASSLAGLSDTQYF

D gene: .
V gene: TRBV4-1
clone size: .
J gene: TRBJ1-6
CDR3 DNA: TGCGCCAGCAGCCAAGAAACTGGGGATAATTCACCCCTCCACTTT
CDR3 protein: CASSQETGDNSPLHF

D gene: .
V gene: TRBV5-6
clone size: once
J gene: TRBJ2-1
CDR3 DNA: TGTGCCAGCAGCTTGATGAGCGGAGACAATGAGCAGTTCTTC
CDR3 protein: CASSLMSGDNEQFF

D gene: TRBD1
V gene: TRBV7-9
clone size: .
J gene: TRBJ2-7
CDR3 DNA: TGTGCCAGCAGCTATACAGGGGGGTACTACGAGCAGTACTTC
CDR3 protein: CASSYTGGYYEQYF

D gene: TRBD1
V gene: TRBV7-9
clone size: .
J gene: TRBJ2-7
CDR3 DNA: TGTGCCAGCAGCCACTCCCCGGGACAGGGGTCCTACGAGCAGTACTTC
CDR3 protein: CASSHSPGQGSYEQYF

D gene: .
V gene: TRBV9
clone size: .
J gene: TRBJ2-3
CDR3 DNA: TGTGCCAGCAGCCCGCTCCCCAGTGGTAGCACAGATACGCAGTATTTT
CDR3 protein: CASSPLPSGSTDTQYF

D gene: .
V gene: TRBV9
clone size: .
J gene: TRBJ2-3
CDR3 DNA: TGTGCCAGCAGCGTAGCGGGACTAGATACGCAGTATTTT
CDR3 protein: CASSVAGLDTQYF

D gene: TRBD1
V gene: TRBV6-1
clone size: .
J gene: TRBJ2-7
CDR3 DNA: TGTGCCAGCATTTGGACAGGTTCCTACGAGCAGTACTTC
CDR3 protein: CASIWTGSYEQYF

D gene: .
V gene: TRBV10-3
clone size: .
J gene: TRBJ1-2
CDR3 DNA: TGTGCCACCTGGGGGGACAAAGCTAACTATGGCTACACCTTC
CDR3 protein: CATWGDKANYGYTF

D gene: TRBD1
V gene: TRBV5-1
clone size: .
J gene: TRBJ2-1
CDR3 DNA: TGCGCCAGCAGCCCGGGACAGGAGCAGTTCTTC
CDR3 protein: CASSPGQEQFF

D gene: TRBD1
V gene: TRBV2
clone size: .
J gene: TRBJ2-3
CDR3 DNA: TGTGCCAGCAGTTTGAGCCGGGACAGCTTTCGAAGCACAGATACGCAGTATTTT
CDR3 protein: CASSLSRDSFRSTDTQYF

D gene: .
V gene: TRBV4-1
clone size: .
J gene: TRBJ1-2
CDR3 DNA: TGCGCCAGCAGCCAAGTAACCGGAGATGGCTACACCTTC
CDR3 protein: CASSQVTGDGYTF

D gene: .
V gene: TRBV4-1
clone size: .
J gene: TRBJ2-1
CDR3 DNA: TGCGCCAGCAGCAACCGTGGGGGGAAGTTGAATGAGCAGTTCTTC
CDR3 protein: CASSNRGGKLNEQFF

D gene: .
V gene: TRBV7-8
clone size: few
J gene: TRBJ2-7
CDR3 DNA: TGTGCCAGCAGTTTCCTATTTGGGGGCGAGCAGTACTTC
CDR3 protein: CASSFLFGGEQYF

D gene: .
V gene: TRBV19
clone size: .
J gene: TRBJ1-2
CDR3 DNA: TGTGCCAGTAGTATGGGCAGCCTGCTCTATGGCTACACCTTC
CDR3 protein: CASSMGSLLYGYTF

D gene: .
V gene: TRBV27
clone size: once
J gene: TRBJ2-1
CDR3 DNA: TGTGCCAGCAGTTTTCGGAGCTCGCTAGTGGGTGAGCAGTTCTTC
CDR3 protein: CASSFRSSLVGEQFF

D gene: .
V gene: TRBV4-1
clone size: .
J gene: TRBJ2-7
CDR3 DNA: TGCGCCAGCAGCCAAGATCAGGGCAGCTACGAGCAGTACTTC
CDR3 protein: CASSQDQGSYEQYF

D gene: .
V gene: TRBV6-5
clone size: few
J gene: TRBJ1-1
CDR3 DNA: TGTGCCAGCAGTTACTTTCGGGACACTGAAGCTTTCTTT
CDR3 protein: CASSYFRDTEAFF

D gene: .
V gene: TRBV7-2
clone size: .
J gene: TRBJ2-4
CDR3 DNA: TGTGCCAGCAGCTTTCCGGAGGGCCCCGAAAACATTCAGTACTTC
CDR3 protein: CASSFPEGPENIQYF

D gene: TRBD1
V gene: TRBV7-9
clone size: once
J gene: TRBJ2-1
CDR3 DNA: TGTGCCAGCAGCGGTCACCGACAGGGTAGTTTGGGTGAGCAGTTCTTC
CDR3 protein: CASSGHRQGSLGEQFF

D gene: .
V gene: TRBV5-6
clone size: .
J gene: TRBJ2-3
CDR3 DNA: TGTGCCAGCAGCTTAGGTTGGGCTAGCGGCACAGATACGCAGTATTTT
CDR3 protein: CASSLGWASGTDTQYF

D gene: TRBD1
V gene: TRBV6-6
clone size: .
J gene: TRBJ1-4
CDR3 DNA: TGTGCCAGCAGTTACTGGGACAGGGGGAATGAAAAACTGTTTTTT
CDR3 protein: CASSYWDRGNEKLFF

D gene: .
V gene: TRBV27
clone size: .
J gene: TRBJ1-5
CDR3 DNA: TGTGCCAGCAGTTTGTTGGGAGGCAATCAGCCCCAGCATTTT
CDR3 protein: CASSLLGGNQPQHF

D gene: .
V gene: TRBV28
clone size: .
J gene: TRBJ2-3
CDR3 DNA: TGTGCCAGCAGTTTATTGGGGGGCGGAGCAGATACGCAGTATTTT
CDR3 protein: CASSLLGGGADTQYF

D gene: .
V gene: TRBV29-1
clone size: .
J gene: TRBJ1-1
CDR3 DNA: TGCAGCGTTGAAGGGGGAGGGAACACTGAAGCTTTCTTT
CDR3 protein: CSVEGGGNTEAFF

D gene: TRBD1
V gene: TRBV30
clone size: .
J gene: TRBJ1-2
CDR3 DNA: TGTGCCTGGAGTCTCGGGACAGGACCAAACTATGGCTACACCTTC
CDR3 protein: CAWSLGTGPNYGYTF

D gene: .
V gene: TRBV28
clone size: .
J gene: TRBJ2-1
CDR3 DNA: TGTGCCAGCAGTTGGGTGCTTGGCGATGAGCAGTTCTTC
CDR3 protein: CASSWVLGDEQFF

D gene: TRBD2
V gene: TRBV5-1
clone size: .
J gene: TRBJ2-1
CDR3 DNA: TGCGCCAGCAGCTTGTGGGGGAGCCGGGAGGGCCTAAATGAGCAGTTCTTC
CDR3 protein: CASSLWGSREGLNEQFF

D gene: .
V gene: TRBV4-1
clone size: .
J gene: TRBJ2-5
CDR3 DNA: TGCGCCAGCAGCCAAGACCCTTCCGGGACTCTCCAAGAGACCCAGTACTTC
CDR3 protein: CASSQDPSGTLQETQYF

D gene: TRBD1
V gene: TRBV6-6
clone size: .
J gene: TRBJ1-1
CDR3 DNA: TGTGCCAGCAGTATCCCCCAGGGGGGGGGCACTGAAGCTTTCTTT
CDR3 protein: CASSIPQGGGTEAFF

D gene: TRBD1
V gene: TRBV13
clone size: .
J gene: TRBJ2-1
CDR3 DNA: TGTGCCAGCAGCTATCGACAGGGTAAAAACAATGAGCAGTTCTTC
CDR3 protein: CASSYRQGKNNEQFF

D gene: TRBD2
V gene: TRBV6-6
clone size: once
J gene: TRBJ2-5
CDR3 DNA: TGTGCCAGCAGTTACTCACCAGCGGGAGTAGGGGAGACCCAGTACTTC
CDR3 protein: CASSYSPAGVGETQYF

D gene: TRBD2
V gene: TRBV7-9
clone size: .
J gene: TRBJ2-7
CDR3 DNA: TGTGCCAGCAGGGATGGGACTAGCGGGCTCTCCTACGAGCAGTACTTC
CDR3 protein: CASRDGTSGLSYEQYF

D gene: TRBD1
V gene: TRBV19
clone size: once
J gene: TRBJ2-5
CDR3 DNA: TGTGCCAGTCGGGACAGGGTCCAAGAGACCCAGTACTTC
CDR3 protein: CASRDRVQETQYF

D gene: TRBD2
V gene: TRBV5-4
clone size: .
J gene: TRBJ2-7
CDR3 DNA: TGTGCCAGCAGCTTGGAGGGGCGGGGACTAGCGGGAATCCACGAGCAGTACTTC
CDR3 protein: CASSLEGRGLAGIHEQYF

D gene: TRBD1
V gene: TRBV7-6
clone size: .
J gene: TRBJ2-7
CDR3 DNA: TGTGCCAGCAGCCAAAGCCCAGGGGGCACCTACGAGCAGTACTTC
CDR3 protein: CASSQSPGGTYEQYF

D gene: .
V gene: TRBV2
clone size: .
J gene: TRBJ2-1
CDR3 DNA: TGTGCCAGAGGAAGGGTCTACAATGAGCAGTTCTTC
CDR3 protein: CARGRVYNEQFF

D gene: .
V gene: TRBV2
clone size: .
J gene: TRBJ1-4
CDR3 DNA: TGTGCCAGCAGTGAATTGGGAGAGGGGGAAAATGAAAAACTGTTTTTT
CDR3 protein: CASSELGEGENEKLFF

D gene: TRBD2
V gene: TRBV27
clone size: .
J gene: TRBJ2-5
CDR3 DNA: TGTGCCAGCACGCTTAGCGGGGGGCTCCAAGAGACCCAGTACTTC
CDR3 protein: CASTLSGGLQETQYF

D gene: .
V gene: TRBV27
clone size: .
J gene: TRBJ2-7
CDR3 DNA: TGTGCCAGCAGTGTCCTCTGGGTGAAAGGGGGCTCCTACGAGCAGTACTTC
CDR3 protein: CASSVLWVKGGSYEQYF

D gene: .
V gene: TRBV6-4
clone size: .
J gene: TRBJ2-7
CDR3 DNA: TGTGCCAGCAGTGTATCAGACCTTTCCGAGCAGTACTTC
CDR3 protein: CASSVSDLSEQYF

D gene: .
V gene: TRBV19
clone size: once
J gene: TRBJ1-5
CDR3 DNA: TGTGCCAGTAGTATCGCGGCCTATCAGCCCCAGCATTTT
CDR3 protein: CASSIAAYQPQHF

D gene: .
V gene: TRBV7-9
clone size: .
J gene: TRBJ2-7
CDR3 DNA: TGTGCCAGCAGCGCCAGTCTAGCCTACGAGCAGTACTTC
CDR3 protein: CASSASLAYEQYF

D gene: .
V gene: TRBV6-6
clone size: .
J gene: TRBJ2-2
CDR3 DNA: TGTGCCAGCAGTGTGACGACAGCGAACACCGGGGAGCTGTTTTTT
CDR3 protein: CASSVTTANTGELFF

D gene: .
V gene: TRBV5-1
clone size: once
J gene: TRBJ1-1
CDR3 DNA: TGCGCCAGCAGCTGGACTGGGGGGGTGGCTTTCTTT
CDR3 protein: CASSWTGGVAFF

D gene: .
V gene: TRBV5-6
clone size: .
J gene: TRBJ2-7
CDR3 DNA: TGTGCCAGCAGCTTGGGGGATGGCTACGAGCAGTACTTC
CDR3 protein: CASSLGDGYEQYF

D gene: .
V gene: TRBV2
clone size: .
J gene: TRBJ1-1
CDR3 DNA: TGTGCCAGGAGGGGACAAAACCCTGAAGCTTTCTTT
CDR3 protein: CARRGQNPEAFF

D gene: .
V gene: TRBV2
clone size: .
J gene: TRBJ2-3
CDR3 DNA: TGTGCCAGCAGTAGTCCAGGGGCTAGCACAGATACGCAGTATTTT
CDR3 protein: CASSSPGASTDTQYF

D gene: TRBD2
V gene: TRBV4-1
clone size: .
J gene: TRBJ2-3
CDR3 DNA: TGCGCCAGCAGCCAAGACCGAACGGGAGGGCCTAGCACAGATACGCAGTATTTT
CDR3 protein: CASSQDRTGGPSTDTQYF

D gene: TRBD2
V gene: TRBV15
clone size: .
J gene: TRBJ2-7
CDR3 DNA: TGTGCCACCAGCCCCCTCGCTAGCGGGGGGGAGCAGTACTTC
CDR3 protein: CATSPLASGGEQYF

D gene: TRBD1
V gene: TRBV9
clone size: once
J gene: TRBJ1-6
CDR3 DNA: TGTGCCAGCAGCGACCAAACAGGGGATAATTCACCCCTCCACTTT
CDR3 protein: CASSDQTGDNSPLHF

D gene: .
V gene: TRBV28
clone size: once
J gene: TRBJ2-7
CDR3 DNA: TGTGCCAGCAGTTTAATTGGGGACACCTACGAGCAGTACTTC
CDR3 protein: CASSLIGDTYEQYF

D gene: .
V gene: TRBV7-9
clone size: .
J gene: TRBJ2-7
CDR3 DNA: TGTGCCAGCAGCCCCCGGGCAGGCGGTACCTACGAGCAGTACTTC
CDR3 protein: CASSPRAGGTYEQYF

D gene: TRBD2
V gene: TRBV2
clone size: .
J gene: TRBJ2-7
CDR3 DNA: TGTGCCAGCAGTGGTGGGTGGGCCTTAGCGGGGAGAATTTACGAGCAGTACTTC
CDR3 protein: CASSGGWALAGRIYEQYF

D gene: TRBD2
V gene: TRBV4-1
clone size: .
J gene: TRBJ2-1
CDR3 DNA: TGCGCCAGCAGCCCACGGACTAGCGGGAGATATGAGCAGTTCTTC
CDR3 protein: CASSPRTSGRYEQFF

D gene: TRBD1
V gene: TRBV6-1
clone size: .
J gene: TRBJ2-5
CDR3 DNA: TGTGCCACCGGGAGAGGGGACAGGTACCAAGAGACCCAGTACTTC
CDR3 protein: CATGRGDRYQETQYF

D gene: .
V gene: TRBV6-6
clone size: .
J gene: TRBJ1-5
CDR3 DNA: TGTGCCAGCACCAGGGAGAGCAGCAATCAGCCCCAGCATTTT
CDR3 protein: CASTRESSNQPQHF

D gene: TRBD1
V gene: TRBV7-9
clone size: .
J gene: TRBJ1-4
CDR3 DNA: TGTGCCAGCAGCTTAAGTTTGGGTCAGGGGGGTGAAAAACTGTTTTTT
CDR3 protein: CASSLSLGQGGEKLFF

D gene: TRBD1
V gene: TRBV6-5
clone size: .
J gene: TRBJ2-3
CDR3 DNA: TGTGCCAGCAGTTACGGGGGGGACAGGGAGGGCTATACGCAGTATTTT
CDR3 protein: CASSYGGDREGYTQYF